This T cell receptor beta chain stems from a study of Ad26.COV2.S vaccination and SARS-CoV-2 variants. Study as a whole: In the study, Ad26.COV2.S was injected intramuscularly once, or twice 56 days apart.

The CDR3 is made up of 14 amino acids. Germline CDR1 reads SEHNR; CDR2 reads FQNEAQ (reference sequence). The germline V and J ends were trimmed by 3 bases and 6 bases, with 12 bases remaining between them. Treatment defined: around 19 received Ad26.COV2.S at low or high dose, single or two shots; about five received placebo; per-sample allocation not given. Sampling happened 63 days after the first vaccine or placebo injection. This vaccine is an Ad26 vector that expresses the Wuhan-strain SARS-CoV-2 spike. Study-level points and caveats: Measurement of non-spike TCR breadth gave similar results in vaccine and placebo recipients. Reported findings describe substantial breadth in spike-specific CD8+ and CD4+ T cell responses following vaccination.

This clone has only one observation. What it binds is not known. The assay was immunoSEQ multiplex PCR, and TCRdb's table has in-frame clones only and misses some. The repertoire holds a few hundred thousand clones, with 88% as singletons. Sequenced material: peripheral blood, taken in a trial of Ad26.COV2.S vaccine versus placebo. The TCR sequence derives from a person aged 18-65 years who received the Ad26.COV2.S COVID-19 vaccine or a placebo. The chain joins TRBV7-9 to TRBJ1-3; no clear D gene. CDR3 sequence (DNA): TGTGCCAGCAGCTTTCCCCTACATGAAAACACCATATATTTT. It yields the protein CASSFPLHENTIYF.